This TCR beta chain was found in a study of blood T cell repertoires in COVID-19. Under the authors' procedure: Nucleated cell counts were estimated from reference gene primer amplification. TCRdb's copy holds only in-frame clones and misses some; the assay was immunoSEQ multiplex PCR. V, J and clone size are taken as reported in that table, and D and trimming were inferred from the DNA itself. Of some 250,000 clones listed, about 90% are singletons. V was pared by 3 bases and J by 0 bases, with 6 bases between. This CDR3 spans 14 amino acids. Per the germline V gene, CDR1 is LNHDA and CDR2 is SQIVND (reference sequence).

The sequenced material came from PBMCs or T cells enriched from blood (not recorded which). The sequence derives from a human donor in a cohort exposed to, infected with or recovered from COVID-19 (not recorded which). The donor label of this sample is uncertain. The V and J genes are TRBV19 and TRBJ1-5; D unresolved. The CDR3 sequence is CASSIDISNQPQHF. For the CDR3, the DNA is TGTGCCAGTAGTATCGACATTAGCAATCAGCCCCAGCATTTT.